This note documents a single T cell receptor (beta chain) sequence. The specificity of this receptor is unknown. Per-base quality was not reported, and no clone a single base away is much larger than it. This sample was included in a study of CD8+CD57+ T cells in acquired aplastic anemia (dated by TCRdb to 2016 to 2019). Study-level background: On average, sorted CD4+ and CD8+ cells yielded around 3.5 ug of extracted DNA, with a range of roughly 0.19 to 27.4 ug. CD8+CD57+ expansion was defined as a frequency above the mean frequency observed in healthy subjects.

Study-wide conclusions, independent of this receptor: Twenty-nine CD8+ CDR3 sequences were found in both patients and controls but appeared to be highly expressed in patients and within the immunodominant clones of the patients. Between patients and healthy controls, no significant difference in CD8+ Simpson's diversity was found (P=0.060).

Profiling of TCR beta VDJ combinations and CDR3 sequences used genomic DNA as the template. An Illumina HiSeq 2000 was the platform used for TCR repertoire sequencing. The authors' analysis ran thus. TRBV/TRBJ rearrangement plots, CDR3 size and DJ length profiles, and Simpson's diversity index were used to assess repertoires. The most abundant DNA sequence in the deep sequencing data was defined as the immunodominant clone. CDR3 amino acid sequences were checked for sharing across subjects and were also compared against the VDJdb database and published repertoires. TCRdb trimmed public reads at Q25 via fastp, called clones via MiXCR and kept in-frame beta chains. Rows with one shared CDR3 protein collapse into an entry with the most common genes and DNA. The V and J calls reflect TCRdb's pipeline rather than the authors' work. The sample table lists about 170,000 distinct CDR3 sequences, roughly 48% of them with a count of one. The ten largest clones capture around 1.1% of the sample.

The CDR3 sequence holds 17 residues, the cysteine and phenylalanine included. Just the 51-base CDR3 DNA is kept, in frame starting at base 1. The germline V gene sets CDR1 to SGHVS and CDR2 to FQNEAQ. For this chain, trimming is 0 bases at the V end and 6 bases at the J end, and the number of junction bases without a gene match is 10. Flow cytometry had shown CD8+CD57+ cell expansion in the patients selected for sequencing. Severe acquired aplastic anemia was diagnosed in all patients according to International Study of Aplastic Anemia and Agranulocytosis and Camitta criteria. At the time blood was sampled, none of the patients had received any therapy. The study deep-sequenced TCR repertoires of sorted CD4+ and CD8+ blood T cells from severe aplastic anemia patients and healthy subjects. Patients were enrolled in the USA under clinicaltrials.gov protocols 00001620, 01623167, 00001397, 00071045, 00081523 and 00961064. Ficoll-Paque density gradient centrifugation was used to isolate peripheral blood mononuclear cells. Before DNA was extracted, CD4+ and CD8+ T cells were sorted using either FACS or magnetic beads.

The chain is assembled from TRBV7-8 and TRBJ1-5, with 8 junctional bases fitting TRBD1. The clonotype originates from a human donor with aplastic anemia. The sequenced sample consisted of sorted CD4+, CD8+, or CD8+CD57+ T cells (not recorded which) from PBMCs. The bases are TGTGCCAGCAGCTTAGCCCCACTGACAGGGGTGGGTCAGCCCCAGCATTTT. The resulting protein is CASSLAPLTGVGQPQHF. The entire variable domain, with the stretches around the CDR3 drawn from the reference TRBV7-8 and TRBJ1-5 proteins, is GAGVSQSPRYKVAKRGQDVALRCDPISGHVSLFWYQQALGQGPEFLTYFQNEAQLDKSGLPSDRFFAERPEGSVSTLKIQRTQQEDSAVYLCASSLAPLTGVGQPQHFGDGTRLSIL.